These 10 T cell receptor beta chains came from one sample sequenced in a study of T cell clusters in autoimmune cytopenias. Some 38,000 genome equivalents of blood DNA were amplified for TRB. TRB was amplified by touch-down multiplex PCR, primer pools A and B combined. Reprocessing the multiplex PCR reads, TCRdb reports a single entry for every CDR3 protein and omits DNA. The sample has about 6,100 distinct CDR3 sequences. This sample was also put to use in a study of T cell repertoires in aging, cancer and after chemotherapy.

The sequenced material came from peripheral blood. The receptor set was obtained from a human donor in good health.

The V and J genes are TRBV5-1 and TRBJ2-2; the TCRdb D gene call, TRBD2, has no DNA to confirm it. Per the germline V gene, CDR1 is SGHRS and CDR2 is YFSETQ. The CDR3 is 15 residues long. CDR3 sequence reads: CASSLTGEATGELFF.

By frequency, this clonotype is medium-sized (0.01 to 0.1%). The chain links TRBV29-1 to TRBJ2-7; TCRdb's assignment of TRBD1 cannot be checked, as there is no DNA. The germline V gene has CDR1 SQVTM and CDR2 ANQGSEA. The CDR3 covers 13 residues. The CDR3 reads CSVERQGSGEQYF.

The V and J genes are TRBV5-1 and TRBJ2-5; checking the TCRdb D call of TRBD2 is not possible without DNA. Germline V gives CDR1 SGHRS, CDR2 YFSETQ. The CDR3 is made up of 20 amino acids. CDR3 in amino acids: CASSLAFELAGVGRSETQYF.

In terms of frequency, this clonotype is medium-sized. CDR3 protein: CASRQGPGELFF. The chain carries TRBV6-5 and TRBJ2-2; TCRdb proposes TRBD1, but this gene call is untestable without DNA. Germline V gives CDR1 MNHEY, CDR2 SVGAGI. This CDR3 contains 12 residues.

V and J are TRBV14 and TRBJ2-1. Germline V CDR1 and CDR2: SGHDN, FVKESK. This CDR3 has 13 residues. This chain's CDR3 is CASSQGQYNEQFF.

The chain recombines TRBV20-1 with TRBJ2-1. The CDR3 covers 16 residues. Per germline, CDR1 DFQATT and CDR2 SNEGSKA (reference sequence). The CDR3 protein is CSASDLVGSSYNEQFF.

The CDR3 protein is CASTVKRGGAGANVLTF. The rearrangement joins TRBV12-3 or TRBV12-4 to TRBJ2-6; TCRdb reports TRBD1, a call that lacks DNA to check it against. CDR3 length equals 17 residues.

This clonotype counts as medium-sized by frequency. The rearrangement uses TRBV15 and TRBJ1-5. Germline V gene sequence: CDR1 LNHNV, CDR2 YYDKDF (reference sequence). The CDR3 length is 13 residues. The CDR3 spells CATSRGTVEPQHF.

V gene TRBV7-2 combines with J gene TRBJ2-6; TCRdb indicates TRBD1, and absent DNA this call remains unverified. The CDR3 runs to 16 residues. In germline, CDR1 is SGHTA, CDR2 FQGNSA. CDR3: CASSFGTGAGANVLTF.

The chain couples TRBV5-5 to TRBJ1-2; no DNA is available, so the TRBD1 call from TCRdb remains unchecked. Germline V gene data show CDR1 as SGHKS and CDR2 as YYEKEE (reference sequence). This CDR3 has 15 residues. CDR3 sequence reads: CASSRPTQGAGGYTF.